This record covers a single TCR beta chain. The CDR3 regions of TCR beta were amplified from RNA transcripts. The HTBI primer set was used in a first-round RT-PCR of the TCR CDR3. TCRdb re-derived calls from the multiplex PCR reads in MiXCR, one entry per CDR3 protein. The sample consists of about 540,000 distinct CDR3 sequences, more than 45% of them appearing once. The entry originates in a study of T cells in Graves' hyperthyroidism and ophthalmopathy. This CDR3 has 13 residues. The germline V gene has CDR1 SEHNR and CDR2 FQNEAQ (reference sequence). Trimming at V came to 5 bases and at J to 6 bases, leaving 6 bases not matched to a gene.

The sample taken for sequencing was peripheral blood or thyroid tissue (not recorded which). V and J are TRBV7-9 and TRBJ1-2, with 7 bases matching TRBD1. The clonotype originates from a woman between 18 and 29 years old with Graves' hyperthyroidism. CDR3 residues: CASSDSGGHGYTF. The CDR3 nucleotides read TGTGCCAGCAGCGATTCAGGGGGACATGGCTACACCTTC.